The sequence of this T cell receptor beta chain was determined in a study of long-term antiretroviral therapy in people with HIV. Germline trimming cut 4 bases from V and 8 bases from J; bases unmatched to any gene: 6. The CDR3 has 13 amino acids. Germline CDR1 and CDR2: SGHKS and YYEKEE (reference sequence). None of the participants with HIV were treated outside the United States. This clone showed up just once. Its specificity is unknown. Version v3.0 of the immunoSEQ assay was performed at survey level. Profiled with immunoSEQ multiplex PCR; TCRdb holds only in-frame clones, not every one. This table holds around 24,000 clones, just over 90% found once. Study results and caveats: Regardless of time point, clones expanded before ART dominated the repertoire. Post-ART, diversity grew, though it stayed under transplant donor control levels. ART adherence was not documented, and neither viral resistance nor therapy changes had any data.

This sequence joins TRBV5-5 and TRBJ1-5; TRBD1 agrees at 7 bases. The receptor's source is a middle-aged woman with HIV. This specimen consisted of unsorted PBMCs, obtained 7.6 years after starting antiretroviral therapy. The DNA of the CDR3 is TGTGCCAGCAGCCTAGGACAGGCGAAGCCCCAGCATTTT. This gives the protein CASSLGQAKPQHF. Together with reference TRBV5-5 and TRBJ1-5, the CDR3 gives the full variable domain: DAGVTQSPTHLIKTRGQQVTLRCSPISGHKSVSWYQQVLGQGPQFIFQYYEKEERGRGNFPDRFSARQFPNYSSELNVNALLLGDSALYLCASSLGQAKPQHFGDGTRLSIL.